This TCR beta chain was retrieved from a study of blood T cell repertoires in COVID-19. The CDR3 has 16 amino acids. CDR1 is SGDLS, CDR2 YYNGEE, per germline. V was pared by 2 bases and J by 0 bases, with 5 bases of the junction left unmatched. A remark on this clone: Other DNA sequences of this sample code for an identical CDR3.

Clones were read by immunoSEQ multiplex PCR, and TCRdb kept only the in-frame ones, dropping some. In the table there are fewer than 350,000 clones, 75% to 90% of which are singletons. The source of this sequence is a woman in her thirties who had been exposed to COVID-19. This chain uses TRBV9 with TRBJ1-3; the match to TRBD1 covers 7 bases. The sample was PBMCs or T cells enriched from blood (not recorded which). CDR3 amino acids: CASSVDQGDSGNTIYF. The CDR3, as DNA: TGTGCCAGCAGCGTCGATCAGGGGGACTCTGGAAACACCATATATTTT.